These T cell receptor beta chains were read from a single sample in a study of cytomegalovirus exposure and HLA in healthy donors. The data were produced by immunoSEQ multiplex PCR, yet TCRdb's version contains in-frame clones alone and is incomplete. This sample has about 130,000 clones, with 84% found just once. The material sequenced was PBMCs. All receptors come from a woman aged 18-29 years in good health and CMV-seropositive. The CDR3 runs from the conserved cysteine through the conserved F or W. Clone size is shown for a subset of rows, as once, few, many or a class of expanded clone.

TRBV5-1,TRBJ1-1,-,CASSLRDRGEAFF
TRBV14,TRBJ2-2,once,CASSPLMNTGELFF
TRBV5-4,TRBJ2-7,-,CASSSRAGGHSYEQYF
TRBV5-1,TRBJ1-6,-,CASSPLDGRSPLHF
TRBV7-9,TRBJ2-2,-,CASSPQNTGELFF
TRBV29-1,TRBJ2-2,-,CSVEEWGGGELFF
TRBV6-5,TRBJ2-7,-,CATRQGAYEQYF
TRBV2,TRBJ1-2,-,CASSVRTGGGYTF
TRBV5-4,TRBJ1-1,once,CASSQTGGLNTEAFF
TRBV28,TRBJ1-2,-,CASSRVDRAGYTF